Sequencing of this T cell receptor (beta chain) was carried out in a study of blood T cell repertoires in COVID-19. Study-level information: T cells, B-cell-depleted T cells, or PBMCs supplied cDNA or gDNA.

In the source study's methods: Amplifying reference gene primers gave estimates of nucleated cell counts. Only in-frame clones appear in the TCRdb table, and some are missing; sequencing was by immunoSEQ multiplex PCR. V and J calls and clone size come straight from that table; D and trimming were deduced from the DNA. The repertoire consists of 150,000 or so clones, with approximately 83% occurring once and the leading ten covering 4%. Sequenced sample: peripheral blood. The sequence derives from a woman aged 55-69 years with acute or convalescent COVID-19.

CDR3 nucleotides: TGTGCCAGCAGCCAAGCAGGACTAGTCCGCAATGAGCAGTTCTTC. This gives the protein CASSQAGLVRNEQFF. V is TRBV14 and J is TRBJ2-1; 7 bases map to TRBD2. CDR1 SGHDN and CDR2 FVKESK come from the germline V gene. CDR3 length: 15 amino acids. J was trimmed by 6 bases and V by 1 base; bases with no gene match: 6.